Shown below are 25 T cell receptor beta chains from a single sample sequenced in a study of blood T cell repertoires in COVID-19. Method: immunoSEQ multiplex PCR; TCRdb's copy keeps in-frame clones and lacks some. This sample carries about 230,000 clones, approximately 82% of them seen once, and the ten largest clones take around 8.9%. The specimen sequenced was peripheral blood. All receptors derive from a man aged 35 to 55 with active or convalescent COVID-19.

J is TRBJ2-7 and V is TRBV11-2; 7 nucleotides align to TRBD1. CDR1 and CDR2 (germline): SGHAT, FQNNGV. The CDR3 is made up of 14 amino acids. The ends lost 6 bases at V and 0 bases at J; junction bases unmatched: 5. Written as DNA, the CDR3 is TGTGCCAGCAGTTGGACAGGAAGCTCCTACGAGCAGTACTTC. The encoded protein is CASSWTGSSYEQYF.

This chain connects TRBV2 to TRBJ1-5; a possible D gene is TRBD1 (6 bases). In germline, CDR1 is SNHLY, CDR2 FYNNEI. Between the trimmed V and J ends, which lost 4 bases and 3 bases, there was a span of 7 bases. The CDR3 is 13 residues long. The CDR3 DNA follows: TGTGCCAGCAGTGGGACAGTCAATCAGCCCCAGCATTTT. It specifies CASSGTVNQPQHF.

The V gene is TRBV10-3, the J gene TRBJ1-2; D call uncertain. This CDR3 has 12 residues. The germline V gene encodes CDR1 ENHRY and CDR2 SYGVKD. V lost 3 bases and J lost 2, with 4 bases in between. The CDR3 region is CAISDRNYGYTF. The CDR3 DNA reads TGTGCCATCAGTGACAGGAACTATGGCTACACCTTC.

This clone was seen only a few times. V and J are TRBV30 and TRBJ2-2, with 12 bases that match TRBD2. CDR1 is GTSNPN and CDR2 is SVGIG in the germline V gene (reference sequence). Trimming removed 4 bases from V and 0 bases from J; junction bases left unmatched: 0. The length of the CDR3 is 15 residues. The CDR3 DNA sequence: TGTGCCTGGACTAGCGGGGGGGCGAACACCGGGGAGCTGTTTTTT. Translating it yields CAWTSGGANTGELFF.

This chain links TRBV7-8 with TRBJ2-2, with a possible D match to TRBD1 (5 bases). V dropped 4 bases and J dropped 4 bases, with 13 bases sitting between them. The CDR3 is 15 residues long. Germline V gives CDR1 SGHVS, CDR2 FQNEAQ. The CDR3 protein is CASSSPTVLTGELFF. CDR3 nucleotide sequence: TGTGCCAGCAGCTCGCCGACAGTGCTCACCGGGGAGCTGTTTTTT.

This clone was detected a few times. The CDR3 DNA reads as TGTGCCTGGAATAACAGGGCCACCTACGAGCAGTACTTC. Its translation: CAWNNRATYEQYF. The gene calls are TRBV30 and TRBJ2-7; D possibly corresponds to TRBD1 (6 bases). The CDR3 extends over 13 amino acids. Germline CDR1 and CDR2: GTSNPN and SVGIG (reference sequence). The V gene lost 4 bases and the J gene lost 2 bases, with 12 bases spanning the gap.

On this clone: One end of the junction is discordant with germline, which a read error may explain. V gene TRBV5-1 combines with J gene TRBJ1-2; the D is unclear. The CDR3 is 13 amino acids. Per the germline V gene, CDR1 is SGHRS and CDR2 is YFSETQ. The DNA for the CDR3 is TGCGCCAGCGGAACCCCGAATGACTACGGCTACACCTTC. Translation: CASGTPNDYGYTF.

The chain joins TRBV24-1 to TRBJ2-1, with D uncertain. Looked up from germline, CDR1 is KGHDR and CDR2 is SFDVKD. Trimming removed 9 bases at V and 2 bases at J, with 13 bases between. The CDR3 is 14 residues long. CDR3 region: CATPLRPAYNEQFF. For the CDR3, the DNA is TGTGCCACCCCCCTGAGGCCCGCCTACAATGAGCAGTTCTTC.

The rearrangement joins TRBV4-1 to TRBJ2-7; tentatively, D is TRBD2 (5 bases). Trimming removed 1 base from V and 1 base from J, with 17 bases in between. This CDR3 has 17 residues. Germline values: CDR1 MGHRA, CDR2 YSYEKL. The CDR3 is CASSQAGGPSGSYEQYF. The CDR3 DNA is TGCGCCAGCAGCCAAGCCGGCGGGCCTAGTGGTTCCTACGAGCAGTACTTC.

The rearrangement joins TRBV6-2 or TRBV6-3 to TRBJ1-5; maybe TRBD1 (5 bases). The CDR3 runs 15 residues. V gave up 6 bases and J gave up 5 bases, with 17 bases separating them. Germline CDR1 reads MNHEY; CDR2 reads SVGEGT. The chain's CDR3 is CASSRSGLQDQPQHF. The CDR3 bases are TGTGCCAGCAGCCGTTCGGGACTTCAAGATCAGCCCCAGCATTTT.

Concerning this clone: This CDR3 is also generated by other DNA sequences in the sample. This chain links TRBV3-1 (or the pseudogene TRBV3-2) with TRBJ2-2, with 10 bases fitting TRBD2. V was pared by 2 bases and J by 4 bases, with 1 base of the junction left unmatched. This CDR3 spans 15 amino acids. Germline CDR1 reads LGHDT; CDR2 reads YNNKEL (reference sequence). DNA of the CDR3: TGTGCCAGCAGCCAAAGCGGGGGGGGCACCGGGGAGCTGTTTTTT. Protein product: CASSQSGGGTGELFF.

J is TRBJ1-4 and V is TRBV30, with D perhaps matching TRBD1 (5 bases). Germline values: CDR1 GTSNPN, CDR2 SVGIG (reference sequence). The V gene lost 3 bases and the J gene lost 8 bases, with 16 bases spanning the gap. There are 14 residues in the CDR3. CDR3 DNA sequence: TGTGCCTGGAGCCCAGGTTGGGGGAGGGAAAAACTGTTTTTT. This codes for CAWSPGWGREKLFF.

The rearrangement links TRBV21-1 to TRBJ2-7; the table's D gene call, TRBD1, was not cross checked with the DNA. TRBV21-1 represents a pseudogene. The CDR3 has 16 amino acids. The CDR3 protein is CASSKAGQEDDYEQYF. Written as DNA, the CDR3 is TGTGCCAGCAGCAAAGCCGGACAGGAGGACGACTACGAGCAGTACTTC.

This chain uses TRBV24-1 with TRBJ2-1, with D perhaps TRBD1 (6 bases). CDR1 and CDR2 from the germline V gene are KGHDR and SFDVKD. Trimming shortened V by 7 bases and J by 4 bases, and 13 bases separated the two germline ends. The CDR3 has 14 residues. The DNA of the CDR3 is TGTGCCACCAGCCCGGGACACAGTTACAATGAGCAGTTCTTC. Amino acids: CATSPGHSYNEQFF.

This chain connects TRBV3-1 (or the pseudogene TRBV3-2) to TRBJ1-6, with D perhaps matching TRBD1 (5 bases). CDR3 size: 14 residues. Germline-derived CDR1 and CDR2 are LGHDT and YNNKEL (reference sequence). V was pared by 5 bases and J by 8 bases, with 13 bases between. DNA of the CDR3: TGTGCCAGCAGCGTGAGGACAATTGATTCACCCCTCCACTTT. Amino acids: CASSVRTIDSPLHF.

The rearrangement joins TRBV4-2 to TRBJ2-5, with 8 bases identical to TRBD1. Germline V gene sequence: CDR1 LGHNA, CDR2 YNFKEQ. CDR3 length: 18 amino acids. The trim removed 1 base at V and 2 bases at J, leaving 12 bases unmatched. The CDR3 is CASSQALLGTGDQETQYF. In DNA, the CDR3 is TGTGCCAGCAGCCAAGCTCTTCTGGGGACAGGTGATCAAGAGACCCAGTACTTC.

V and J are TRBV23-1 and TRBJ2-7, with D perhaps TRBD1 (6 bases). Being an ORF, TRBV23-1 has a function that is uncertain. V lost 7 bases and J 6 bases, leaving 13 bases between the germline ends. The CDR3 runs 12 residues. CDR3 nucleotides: TGCGCCAGCACCTCGGACAGAGGCGAGCAGTACTTC. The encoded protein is CASTSDRGEQYF.

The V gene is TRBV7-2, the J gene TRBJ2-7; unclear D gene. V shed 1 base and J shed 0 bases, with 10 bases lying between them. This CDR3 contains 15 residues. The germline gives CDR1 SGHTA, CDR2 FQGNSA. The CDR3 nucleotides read TGTGCCAGCAGCTTAGGAGGAACGAGCTCCTACGAGCAGTACTTC. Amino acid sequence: CASSLGGTSSYEQYF.

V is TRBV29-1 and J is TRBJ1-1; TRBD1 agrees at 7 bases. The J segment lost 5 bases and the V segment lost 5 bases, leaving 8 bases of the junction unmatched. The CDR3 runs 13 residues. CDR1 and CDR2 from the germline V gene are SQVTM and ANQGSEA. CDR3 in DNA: TGCAGCGTTACTCGGACAGGCGGGACTGAAGCTTTCTTT. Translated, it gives CSVTRTGGTEAFF.

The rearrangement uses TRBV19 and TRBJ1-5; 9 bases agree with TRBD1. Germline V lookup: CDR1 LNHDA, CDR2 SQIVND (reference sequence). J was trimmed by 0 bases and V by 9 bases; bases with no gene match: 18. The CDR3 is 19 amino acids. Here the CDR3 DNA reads TGTGCCAGCCAGTATACACGGGACAGGGTAAGCGATAGCAATCAGCCCCAGCATTTT. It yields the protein CASQYTRDRVSDSNQPQHF.

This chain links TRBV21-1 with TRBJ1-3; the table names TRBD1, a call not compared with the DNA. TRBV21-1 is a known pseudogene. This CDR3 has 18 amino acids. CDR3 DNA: TGTGCCAGCAGCAAAGCGGATGGACAGGGGGCATCTGGAAACACCATATATTTT. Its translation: CASSKADGQGASGNTIYF.

In nucleotides, the CDR3 is TGTGCCTGGAGTGGGCAGGCCAAAGAGACCCAGTACTTC. It codes for CAWSGQAKETQYF. V is TRBV30 and J is TRBJ2-5; D is unresolved. CDR3 length equals 13 residues. Trimming removed 1 base at V and 3 bases at J, with 9 bases between. Germline lookup yields CDR1 GTSNPN and CDR2 SVGIG (reference sequence).

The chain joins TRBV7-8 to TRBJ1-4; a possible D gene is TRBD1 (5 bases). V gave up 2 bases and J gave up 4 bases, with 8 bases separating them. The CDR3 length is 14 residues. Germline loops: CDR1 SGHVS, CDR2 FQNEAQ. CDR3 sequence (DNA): TGTGCCAGCAGCTTACAAGGGGTTAATGAAAAACTGTTTTTT. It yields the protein CASSLQGVNEKLFF.

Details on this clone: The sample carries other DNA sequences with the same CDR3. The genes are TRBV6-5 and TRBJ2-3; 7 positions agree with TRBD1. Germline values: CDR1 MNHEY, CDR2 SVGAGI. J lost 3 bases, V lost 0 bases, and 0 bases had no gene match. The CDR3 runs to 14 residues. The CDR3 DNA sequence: TGTGCCAGCAGTTACTCGACAGGGACAGATACGCAGTATTTT. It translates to CASSYSTGTDTQYF.

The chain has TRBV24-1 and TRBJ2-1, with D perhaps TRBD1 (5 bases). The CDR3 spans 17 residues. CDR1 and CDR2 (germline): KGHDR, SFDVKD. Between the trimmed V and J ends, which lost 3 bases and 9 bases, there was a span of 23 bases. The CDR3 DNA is TGTGCCACCAGTGATCCGTCAAAATCCCAACAGGTTGCTGAGCAGTTCTTC. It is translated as CATSDPSKSQQVAEQFF.